This T cell receptor beta chain was retrieved from a study of T cell repertoires in cytomegalovirus infection. Whole-study context: Indicated by public TCR beta signatures were CMV infection and matching HLA type.

MiXCR, applied by TCRdb to the reads, yields one record per CDR3 protein. The sample lists 95,000 to 120,000 distinct CDR3 sequences; about 33% were seen once. The CDR3 runs 16 residues. Germline V gene lookup returns CDR1 SGHAT and CDR2 FQNNGV. V was clipped by 0 bases and J by 0 bases; unmatched bases: 3. At least ten counts were recorded for this clonotype. Its target is unknown. This clonotype was obtained from a human donor in good health (CMV status not recorded). Some clones in this sample may be carry-over from other donors' samples. The rearrangement uses TRBV11-2 and TRBJ2-3, with 7 bases identical to TRBD2. Sample: CD8+ T cells from cultured PBMCs, taken from culture after CMV antigen stimulation. Here the CDR3 DNA reads TGTGCCAGCAGCTTAGATTCAGCGGGGAGCACAGATACGCAGTATTTT. Protein product: CASSLDSAGSTDTQYF.